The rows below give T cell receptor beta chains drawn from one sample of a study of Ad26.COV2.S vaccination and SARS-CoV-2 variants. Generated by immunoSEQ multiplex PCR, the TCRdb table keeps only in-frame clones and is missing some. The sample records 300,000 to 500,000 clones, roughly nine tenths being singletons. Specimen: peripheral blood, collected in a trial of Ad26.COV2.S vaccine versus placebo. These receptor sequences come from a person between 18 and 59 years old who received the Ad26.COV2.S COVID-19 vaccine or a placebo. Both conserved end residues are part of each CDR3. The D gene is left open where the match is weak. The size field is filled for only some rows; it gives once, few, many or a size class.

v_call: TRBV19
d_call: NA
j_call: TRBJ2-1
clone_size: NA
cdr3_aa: CASSIAQGVGFYNEQFF
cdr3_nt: TGTGCCAGTAGTATAGCTCAAGGGGTTGGCTTCTACAATGAGCAGTTCTTC

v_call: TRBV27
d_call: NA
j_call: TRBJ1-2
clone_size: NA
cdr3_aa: CASSPWGLYGYTF
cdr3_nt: TGTGCCAGCAGTCCGTGGGGGCTCTATGGCTACACCTTC

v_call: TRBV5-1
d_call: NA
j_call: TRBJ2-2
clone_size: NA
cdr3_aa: CASSPAGKDTGELFF
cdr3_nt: TGCGCCAGCAGTCCGGCAGGGAAGGACACCGGGGAGCTGTTTTTT

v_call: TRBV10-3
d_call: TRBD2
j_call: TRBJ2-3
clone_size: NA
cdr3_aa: CAIRTLIAGGLNTDTQYF
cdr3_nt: TGTGCCATCAGAACGCTCATAGCGGGGGGGCTTAACACAGATACGCAGTATTTT

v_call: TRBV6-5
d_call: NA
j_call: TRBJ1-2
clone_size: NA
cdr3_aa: CASSYGLDNNYGYTF
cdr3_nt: TGTGCCAGCAGTTATGGGCTCGACAATAACTATGGCTACACCTTC

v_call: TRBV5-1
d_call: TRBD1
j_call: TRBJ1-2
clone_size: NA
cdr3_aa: CASSHRDRDGNESGYTF
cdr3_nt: TGCGCCAGCAGCCACAGGGACAGGGATGGAAATGAGAGTGGCTACACCTTC

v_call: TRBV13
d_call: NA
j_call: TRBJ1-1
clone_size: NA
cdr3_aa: CASSPRGGKNTEAFF
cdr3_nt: TGTGCCAGCAGCCCCCGGGGCGGTAAGAACACTGAAGCTTTCTTT

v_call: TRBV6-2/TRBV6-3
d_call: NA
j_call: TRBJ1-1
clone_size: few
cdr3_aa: CASSYERYTEAFF
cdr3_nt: TGTGCCAGCAGTTACGAGAGGTACACTGAAGCTTTCTTT

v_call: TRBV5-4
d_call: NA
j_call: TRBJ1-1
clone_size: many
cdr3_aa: CASTSTGSEAFF
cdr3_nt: TGTGCCAGCACCTCGACGGGCTCCGAGGCTTTCTTT

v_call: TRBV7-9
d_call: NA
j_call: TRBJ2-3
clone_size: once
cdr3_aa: CASSLEGGGDTQYF
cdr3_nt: TGTGCCAGCAGCTTAGAGGGGGGCGGAGATACGCAGTATTTT

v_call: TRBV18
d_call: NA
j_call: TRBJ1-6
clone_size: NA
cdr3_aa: CASSPTASGGYNSPLHF
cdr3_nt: TGTGCCAGCTCACCAACGGCCAGTGGGGGATATAATTCACCCCTCCACTTT

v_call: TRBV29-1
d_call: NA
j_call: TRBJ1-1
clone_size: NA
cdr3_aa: CSVEPGLGTEAFF
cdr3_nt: TGCAGCGTTGAACCAGGGCTGGGTACTGAAGCTTTCTTT

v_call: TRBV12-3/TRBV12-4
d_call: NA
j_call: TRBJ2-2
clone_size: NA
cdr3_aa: CASSQGPGELFF
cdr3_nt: TGTGCCAGCAGCCAGGGACCCGGGGAGCTGTTTTTT

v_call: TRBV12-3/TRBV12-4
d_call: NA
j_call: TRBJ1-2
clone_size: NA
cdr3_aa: CASSLIRRGGYTF
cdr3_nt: TGTGCCAGCAGTTTAATCCGACGGGGTGGCTACACCTTC

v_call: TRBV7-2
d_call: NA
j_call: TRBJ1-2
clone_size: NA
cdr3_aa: CASSSQRNYGYTF
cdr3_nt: TGTGCCAGCAGCTCCCAGCGTAACTATGGCTACACCTTC

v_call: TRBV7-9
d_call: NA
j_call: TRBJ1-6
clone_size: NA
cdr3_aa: CASSFSQVYNSPLHF
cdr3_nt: TGTGCCAGCAGCTTCTCTCAGGTCTATAATTCACCCCTCCACTTT

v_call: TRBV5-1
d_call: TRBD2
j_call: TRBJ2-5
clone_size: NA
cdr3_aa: CASSLAASGQETQYF
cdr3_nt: TGCGCCAGCAGCTTGGCGGCTAGCGGACAAGAGACCCAGTACTTC

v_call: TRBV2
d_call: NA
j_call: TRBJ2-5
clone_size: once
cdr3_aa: CASSRGRQETQYF
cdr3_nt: TGTGCCAGCAGCCGGGGCCGCCAAGAGACCCAGTACTTC

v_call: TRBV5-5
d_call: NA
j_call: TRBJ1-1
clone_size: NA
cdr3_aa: CASSLTTENTEAFF
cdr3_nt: TGTGCCAGCAGCTTGACGACGGAGAACACTGAAGCTTTCTTT

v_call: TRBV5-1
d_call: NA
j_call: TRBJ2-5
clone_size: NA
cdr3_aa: CASSLDGPAQYF
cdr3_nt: TGCGCCAGCAGCTTGGACGGACCGGCCCAGTACTTC

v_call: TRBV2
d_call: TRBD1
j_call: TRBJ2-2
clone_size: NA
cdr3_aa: CASSVDRAEVGELFF
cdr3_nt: TGTGCCAGCAGTGTGGACAGGGCGGAGGTCGGGGAGCTGTTTTTT

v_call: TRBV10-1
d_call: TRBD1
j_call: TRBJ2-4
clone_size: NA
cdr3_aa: CASSARQGVSKNIQYF
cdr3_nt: TGCGCCAGCAGTGCCCGACAGGGTGTGTCCAAAAACATTCAGTACTTC

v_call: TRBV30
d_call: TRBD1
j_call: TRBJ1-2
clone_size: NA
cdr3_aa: CAWSSAGGLGYGYTF
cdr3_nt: TGTGCCTGGAGTTCGGCAGGGGGCCTCGGCTATGGCTACACCTTC

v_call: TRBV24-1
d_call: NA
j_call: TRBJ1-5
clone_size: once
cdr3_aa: CATSDFPWQEGQPQHF
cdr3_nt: TGTGCCACCAGTGATTTCCCCTGGCAAGAAGGTCAGCCCCAGCATTTT

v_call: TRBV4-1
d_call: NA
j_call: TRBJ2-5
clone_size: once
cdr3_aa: CASSLITGETQYF
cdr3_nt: TGCGCCAGCAGCCTAATTACGGGGGAGACCCAGTACTTC

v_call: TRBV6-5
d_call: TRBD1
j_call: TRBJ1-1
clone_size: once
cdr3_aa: CASSYAPDRVRAFF
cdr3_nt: TGTGCCAGCAGTTACGCCCCCGACAGGGTAAGGGCTTTCTTT

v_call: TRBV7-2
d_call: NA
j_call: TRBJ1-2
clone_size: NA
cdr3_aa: CASSSSRDGLYGYTF
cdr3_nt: TGTGCCAGCAGCTCATCCCGGGACGGGCTCTATGGCTACACCTTC

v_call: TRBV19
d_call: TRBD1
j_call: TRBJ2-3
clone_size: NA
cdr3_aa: CASSIGQGLGDTQYF
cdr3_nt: TGTGCCAGTAGTATAGGACAGGGGTTGGGAGATACGCAGTATTTT

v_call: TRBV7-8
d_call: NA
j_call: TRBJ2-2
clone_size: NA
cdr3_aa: CASSPLIDKNTGELFF
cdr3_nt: TGTGCCAGCAGCCCCCTTATAGACAAGAACACCGGGGAGCTGTTTTTT

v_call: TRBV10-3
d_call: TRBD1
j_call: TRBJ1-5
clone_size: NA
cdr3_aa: CATGTGDNQPQHF
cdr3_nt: TGTGCCACAGGGACAGGGGACAATCAGCCCCAGCATTTT

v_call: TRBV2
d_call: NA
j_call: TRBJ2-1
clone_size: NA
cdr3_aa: CASSLTGLQEQFF
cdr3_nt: TGTGCCAGCAGTCTCACAGGACTACAAGAGCAGTTCTTC

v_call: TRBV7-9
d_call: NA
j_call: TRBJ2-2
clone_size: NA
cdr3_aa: CASEVRRNDTGELFF
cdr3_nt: TGTGCCAGTGAAGTGAGACGGAATGATACCGGGGAGCTGTTTTTT

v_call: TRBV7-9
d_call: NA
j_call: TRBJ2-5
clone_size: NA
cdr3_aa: CASSLWGQETQYF
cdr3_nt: TGTGCCAGCAGCTTATGGGGACAAGAGACCCAGTACTTC

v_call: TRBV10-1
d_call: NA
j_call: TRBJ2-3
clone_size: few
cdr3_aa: CASSEPGATTDTQYF
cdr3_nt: TGCGCCAGCAGCGAACCCGGGGCCACCACAGATACGCAGTATTTT

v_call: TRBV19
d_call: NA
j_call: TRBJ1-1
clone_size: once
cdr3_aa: CASLRDMNTEAFF
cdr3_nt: TGTGCCAGTCTTAGGGATATGAACACTGAAGCTTTCTTT

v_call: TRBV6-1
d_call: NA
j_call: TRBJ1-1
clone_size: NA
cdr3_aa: CASSEVAFGFF
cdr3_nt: TGTGCCAGCAGTGAGGTGGCGTTCGGTTTCTTT

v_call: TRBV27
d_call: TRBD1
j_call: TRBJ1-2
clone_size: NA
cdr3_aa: CASSLNPAGGHHGYTF
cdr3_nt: TGTGCCAGCAGTTTAAACCCCGCAGGGGGCCACCATGGCTACACCTTC

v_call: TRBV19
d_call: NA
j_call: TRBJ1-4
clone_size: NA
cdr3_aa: CASSGRSRKEKLFF
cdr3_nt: TGTGCCAGTAGCGGGCGAAGCCGAAAGGAAAAACTGTTTTTT

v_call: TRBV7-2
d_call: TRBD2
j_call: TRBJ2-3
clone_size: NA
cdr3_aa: CASSWGLGSGTDTQYF
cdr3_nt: TGTGCCAGCAGCTGGGGACTAGGGAGTGGCACAGATACGCAGTATTTT

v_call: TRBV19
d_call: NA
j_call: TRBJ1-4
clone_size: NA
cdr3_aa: CASSDRRLLYRDEKLFF
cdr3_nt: TGTGCCAGTAGTGACAGGAGACTACTTTATCGTGATGAAAAACTGTTTTTT

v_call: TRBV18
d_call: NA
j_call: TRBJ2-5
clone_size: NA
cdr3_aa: CASSPQNLRNQETQYF
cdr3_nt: TGTGCCAGCTCACCACAGAACCTGAGGAACCAAGAGACCCAGTACTTC

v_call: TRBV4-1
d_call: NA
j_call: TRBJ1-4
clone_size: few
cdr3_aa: CASSHDSRQAWEEKLFF
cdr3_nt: TGCGCCAGCAGCCATGACTCTCGACAGGCTTGGGAGGAAAAACTGTTTTTT

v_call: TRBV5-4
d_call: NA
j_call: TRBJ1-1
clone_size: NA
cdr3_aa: CASSFGPGSAEAFF
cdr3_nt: TGTGCCAGCAGCTTTGGGCCGGGGTCGGCTGAAGCTTTCTTT

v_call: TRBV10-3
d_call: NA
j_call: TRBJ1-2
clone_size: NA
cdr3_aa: CAISEPATVRGLLFPYGYTF
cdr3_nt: TGTGCCATCAGTGAGCCCGCAACCGTCAGGGGCCTGTTGTTCCCTTATGGCTACACCTTC

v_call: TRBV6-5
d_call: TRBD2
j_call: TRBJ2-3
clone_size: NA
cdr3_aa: CASHEGLATDTQYF
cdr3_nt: TGTGCCAGTCACGAGGGACTAGCCACAGATACGCAGTATTTT

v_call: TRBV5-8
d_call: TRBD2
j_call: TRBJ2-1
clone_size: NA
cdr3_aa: CASSRTGTSGGTYNEQFF
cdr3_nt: TGTGCCAGCAGCCGAACCGGGACTAGCGGGGGGACCTACAATGAGCAGTTCTTC

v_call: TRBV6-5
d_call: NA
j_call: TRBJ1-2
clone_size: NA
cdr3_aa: CASSLRQIDGYTF
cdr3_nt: TGTGCCAGCAGCCTCAGACAGATTGATGGCTACACCTTC

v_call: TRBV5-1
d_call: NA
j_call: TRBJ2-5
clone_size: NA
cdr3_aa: CASSGGGAGLKETQYF
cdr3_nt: TGCGCCAGCAGCGGAGGGGGAGCGGGCTTAAAAGAGACCCAGTACTTC

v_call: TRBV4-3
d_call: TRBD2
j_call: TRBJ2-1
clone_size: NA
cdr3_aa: CASSQGSGEEQFF
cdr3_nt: TGCGCCAGCAGCCAAGGTAGCGGGGAAGAGCAGTTCTTC

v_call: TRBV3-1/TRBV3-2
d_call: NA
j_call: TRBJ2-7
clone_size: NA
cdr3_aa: CASRFRDVSSYEQYF
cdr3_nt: TGTGCCAGCAGATTCCGGGACGTAAGCTCCTACGAGCAGTACTTC

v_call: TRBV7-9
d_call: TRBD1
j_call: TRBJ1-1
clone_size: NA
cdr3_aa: CASSLRLGGTGDNTEAFF
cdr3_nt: TGTGCCAGCAGCTTAAGGCTAGGCGGGACAGGGGACAACACTGAAGCTTTCTTT

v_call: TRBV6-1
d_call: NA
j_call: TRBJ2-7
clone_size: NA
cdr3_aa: CASSDYVGPYEQYF
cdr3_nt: TGTGCCAGCAGTGATTATGTGGGCCCCTACGAGCAGTACTTC

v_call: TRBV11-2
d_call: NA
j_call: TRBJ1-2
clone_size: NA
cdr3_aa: CASNPGTDFTYGYTF
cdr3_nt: TGTGCCAGCAACCCCGGCACAGATTTTACATATGGCTACACCTTC

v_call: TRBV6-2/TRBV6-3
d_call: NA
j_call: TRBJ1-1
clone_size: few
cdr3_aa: CASSHRDTEAFF
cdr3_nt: TGTGCCAGCAGTCACAGAGACACTGAAGCTTTCTTT